This entry concerns a single T cell receptor (beta chain). The antigen remains undetermined. This sample stems from a study of PD-L1 blockade in urothelial cancer. As for the study in general: The analyses of blood took place 3 weeks (second dose) and 6 weeks after treatment start. Findings of the study overall: Enhanced expansion of tumor-associated blood clones at 3 weeks characterized durable-benefit patients.

The time point: peripheral blood 6 weeks after treatment start. Each patient presented with locally advanced or metastatic urothelial carcinoma. Between the trimmed V and J ends, which lost 2 bases and 5 bases, there was a span of 9 bases. Looked up from germline, CDR1 is SGHVS and CDR2 is FQNEAQ. This CDR3 has 13 residues. Synthetically made TCR analog templates were put into each PCR as spikes. Produced via immunoSEQ multiplex PCR; TCRdb's table is partial and in-frame only. The table lists roughly 42,000 clones, about 90% of them singletons, with approximately 7.5% in the top ten. Here the sequenced sample was PBMCs, taken around atezolizumab (anti-PD-L1) treatment. The sequence was obtained from an older man with urothelial cancer. The chain links TRBV7-8 to TRBJ1-1; D perhaps matches TRBD1 (5 bases). The CDR3 region is CASSLQGTTEAFF. The CDR3 coding sequence is TGTGCCAGCAGCTTACAGGGTACGACTGAAGCTTTCTTT.